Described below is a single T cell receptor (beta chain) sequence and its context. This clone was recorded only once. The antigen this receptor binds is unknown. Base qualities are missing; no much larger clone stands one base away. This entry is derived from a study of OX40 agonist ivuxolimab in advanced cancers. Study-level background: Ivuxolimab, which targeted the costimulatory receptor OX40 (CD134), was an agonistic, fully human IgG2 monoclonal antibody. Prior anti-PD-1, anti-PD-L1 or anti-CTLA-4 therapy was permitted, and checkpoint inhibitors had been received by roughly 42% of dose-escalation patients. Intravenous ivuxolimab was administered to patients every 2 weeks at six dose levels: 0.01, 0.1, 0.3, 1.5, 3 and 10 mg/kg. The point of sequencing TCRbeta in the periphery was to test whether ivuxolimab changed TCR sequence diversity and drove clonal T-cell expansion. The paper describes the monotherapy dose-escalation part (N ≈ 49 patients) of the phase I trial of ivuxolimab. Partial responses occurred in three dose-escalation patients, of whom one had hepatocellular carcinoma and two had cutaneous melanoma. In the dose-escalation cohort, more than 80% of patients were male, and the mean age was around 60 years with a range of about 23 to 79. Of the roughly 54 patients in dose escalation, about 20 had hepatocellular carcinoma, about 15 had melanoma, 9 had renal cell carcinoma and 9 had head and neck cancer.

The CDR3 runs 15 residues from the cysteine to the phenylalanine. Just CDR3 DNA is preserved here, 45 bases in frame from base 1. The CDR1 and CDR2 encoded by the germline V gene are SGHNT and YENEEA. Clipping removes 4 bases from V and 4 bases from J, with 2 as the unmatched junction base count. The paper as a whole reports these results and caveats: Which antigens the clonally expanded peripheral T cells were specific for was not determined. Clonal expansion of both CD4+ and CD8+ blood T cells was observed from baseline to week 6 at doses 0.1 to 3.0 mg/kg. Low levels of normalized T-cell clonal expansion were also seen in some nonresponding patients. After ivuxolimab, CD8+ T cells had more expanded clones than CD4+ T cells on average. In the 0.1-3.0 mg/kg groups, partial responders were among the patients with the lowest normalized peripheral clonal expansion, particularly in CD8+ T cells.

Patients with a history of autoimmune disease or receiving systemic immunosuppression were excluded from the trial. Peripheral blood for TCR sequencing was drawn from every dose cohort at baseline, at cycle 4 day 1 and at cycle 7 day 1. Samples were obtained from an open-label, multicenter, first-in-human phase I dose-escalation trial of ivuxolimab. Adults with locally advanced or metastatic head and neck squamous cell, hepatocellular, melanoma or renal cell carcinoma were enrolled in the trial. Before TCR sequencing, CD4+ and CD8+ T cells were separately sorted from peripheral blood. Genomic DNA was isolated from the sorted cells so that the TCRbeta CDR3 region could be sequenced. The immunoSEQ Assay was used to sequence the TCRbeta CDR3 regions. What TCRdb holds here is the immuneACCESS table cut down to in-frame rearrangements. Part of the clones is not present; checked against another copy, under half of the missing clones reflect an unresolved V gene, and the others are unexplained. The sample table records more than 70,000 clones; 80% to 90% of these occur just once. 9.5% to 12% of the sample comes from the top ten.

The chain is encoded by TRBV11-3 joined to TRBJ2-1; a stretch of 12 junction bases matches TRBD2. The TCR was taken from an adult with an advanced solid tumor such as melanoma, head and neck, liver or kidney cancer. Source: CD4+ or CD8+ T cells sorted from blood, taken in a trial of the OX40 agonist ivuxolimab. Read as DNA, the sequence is TGTGCCAGCAGCTCCACTAGCGGGGGGTACAATGAGCAGTTCTTC. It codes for CASSSTSGGYNEQFF.